Each of the 6 T cell receptor beta chains below was sequenced from the same sample in a study of T-cell reconstitution after alpha-beta-depleted transplantation in children. Molecular barcoding with unique molecular identifiers was used for the TCRbeta library. TCRdb re-derived calls from the PCR reads in MiXCR, one entry per CDR3 protein. This sample has hundreds of thousands of distinct CDR3 sequences; approximately 11% occur once, and the top ten carry roughly 27%. Specimen: PBMCs, collected before TCRalphabeta/CD19-depleted stem cell transplant. The receptors originated from a child younger than two with acute myeloid leukemia, due to receive a stem cell transplant.

On this clonotype: This may come from a read error, since a much larger clone is one base off. The V gene is TRBV3-1, the J gene TRBJ2-7; the D is unclear. The CDR3 runs 13 residues. V lost 6 bases, J lost 1 base, and 10 bases lay in between. CDR1 and CDR2 (germline): LGHDT, YNNKEL (reference sequence). CDR3 DNA: TGTGCCAGCAGGCAAAAGAGATCCTACGAGCAGTACTTC. The encoded protein is CASRQKRSYEQYF.

This clonotype was detected ten times or more. The rearrangement links TRBV19 to TRBJ2-1, with 7 bases aligning to TRBD1. Germline CDR1 is LNHDA and CDR2 is SQIVND (reference sequence). This CDR3 spans 14 amino acids. J lost 2 bases, V lost 9 bases, and 7 bases had no gene match. The CDR3 sequence is CASGTDEPYNEQFF. CDR3 sequence (DNA): TGTGCCAGCGGGACAGATGAACCCTACAATGAGCAGTTCTTC.

This clonotype was picked up many times. This sequence joins TRBV6-2 or TRBV6-3 and TRBJ2-2, with D unclear. CDR3 size: 14 residues. V was shortened by 0 bases and J by 5 bases, with 7 bases between the two germline ends. The germline gives CDR1 MNHEY, CDR2 SVGEGT. As DNA, the CDR3 is TGTGCCAGCAGTTACTCGCCCGGGACCGGGGAGCTGTTTTTT. Translation: CASSYSPGTGELFF.

This clonotype occurred many times. The CDR3: CASAEGWNRDIDGYTF. The CDR3 region has the DNA TGCGCCAGCGCGGAGGGGTGGAACAGGGATATAGATGGCTACACCTTC. The rearrangement joins TRBV5-1 to TRBJ1-2, with D possibly matching TRBD1 (6 bases). V lost 7 bases and J lost 6, with 25 bases in between. The CDR3 spans 16 residues. The germline V gene encodes CDR1 SGHRS and CDR2 YFSETQ. The complete variable domain, with remaining parts taken from reference TRBV5-1 and TRBJ1-2, reads KAGVTQTPRYLIKTRGQQVTLSCSPISGHRSVSWYQQTPGQGLQFLFEYFSETQRNKGNFPGRFSGRQFSNSRSEMNVSTLELGDSALYLCASAEGWNRDIDGYTFGSGTRLTVV.

V usage is TRBV11-2 and J usage is TRBJ2-7; D is possibly TRBD1 or TRBD2 (5 bases each). With 0 bases removed from V and 2 bases from J, the gap between germline ends came to 11 bases. The CDR3 sequence is 15 residues long. Germline V gene sequence: CDR1 SGHAT, CDR2 FQNNGV. The chain's CDR3 is CASSLDGTVTYEQYF. CDR3 DNA sequence: TGTGCCAGCAGCTTAGATGGGACCGTAACCTACGAGCAGTACTTC.

This clonotype was picked up many times. The rearrangement uses TRBV11-2 and TRBJ2-1; D possibly corresponds to TRBD1 (5 bases). Between the trimmed V and J ends, which lost 7 bases and 4 bases, there was a span of 20 bases. In germline, CDR1 is SGHAT, CDR2 FQNNGV. The CDR3 consists of 16 residues. The CDR3: CASIRAQVGPYNEQFF. The CDR3 DNA follows: TGTGCCAGCATCAGGGCACAGGTCGGGCCATACAATGAGCAGTTCTTC.